This entry lists 9 T cell receptor beta chains sequenced from one sample in a study of T cell responses to AZD1222 COVID-19 vaccine (TCRdb year 2021). The library was built by means of the immunoSEQ multiplex PCR assay. This is the immuneACCESS table as TCRdb keeps it, with only in-frame sequences that have V and J called. A part of the clones is gone; compared with another copy, unresolved V genes explain less than half, and the rest is unexplained. This sample gives about 120,000 clones in total; about 90% of them show up just once. The ten largest clones take up approximately 5.9% of the sample. According to the study, the label for this sample's time point signals: baseline before first vaccination. Sequenced material: peripheral blood, taken on day 0 of AZD1222 vaccination. These TCRs come from an adult in good health.

The genes are TRBV7-3 and TRBJ2-1; TRBD2 is a possible D gene (5 bases). The CDR3 loop spans 15 amino acids. The V gene lost 0 bases and the J gene lost 3 bases, with 9 bases spanning the gap. Germline CDR1 reads SGHTA; CDR2 reads FQGTGA. The CDR3 spells CASSLTSRGYNEQFF. The CDR3 nucleotides read TGTGCCAGCAGCTTAACTAGCCGGGGCTACAATGAGCAGTTCTTC.

V and J are TRBV7-9 and TRBJ1-5; a weak D match, TRBD1 (5 bases). The CDR3 has 12 residues. Trimming removed 3 bases at V and 6 bases at J, with 6 bases between. From germline, CDR1 is SEHNR and CDR2 FQNEAQ (reference sequence). The CDR3 is CASSLGTQPQHF. The DNA for the CDR3 is TGTGCCAGCAGCTTGGGGACTCAGCCCCAGCATTTT.

This clone was seen only once. The chain recombines TRBV5-4 with TRBJ2-1, with 9 bases matching TRBD2. With 3 bases clipped from V and 5 bases from J, the junction kept 3 bases outside the gene matches. Germline loops: CDR1 SGHNT, CDR2 YYREEE (reference sequence). The CDR3 has 14 amino acids. The CDR3 coding sequence is TGTGCCAGCAGCTCTAGCGGGGCCCACAATGAGCAGTTCTTC. Amino acids: CASSSSGAHNEQFF. The whole variable domain, filled in from reference TRBV5-4 and TRBJ2-1, reads ETGVTQSPTHLIKTRGQQVTLRCSSQSGHNTVSWYQQALGQGPQFIFQYYREEENGRGNFPPRFSGLQFPNYSSELNVNALELDDSALYLCASSSSGAHNEQFFGPGTRLTVL.

The V gene is TRBV12-3 or TRBV12-4, the J gene TRBJ2-7; a weak D match, TRBD2 (6 bases). Trimming stripped 8 bases from V and 6 bases from J, with 11 bases between. This CDR3 comprises 11 residues. In nucleotides, the CDR3 is TGTGCCAGCGGGGTGGGAGGCGAGCAGTACTTC. It yields the protein CASGVGGEQYF.

This chain uses TRBV28 with TRBJ1-4; TRBD1 might be the D (5 bases). The V gene's germline CDR1 is MDHEN and CDR2 SYDVKM. V shed 2 bases and J shed 7 bases, with 14 bases lying between them. The CDR3 extends over 15 amino acids. The CDR3, as DNA: TGTGCCAGCAGTTTACCGGCGCAGGGAGGTGAAAAACTGTTTTTT. Its protein product is CASSLPAQGGEKLFF.

The genes are TRBV14 and TRBJ1-3, with D maybe TRBD1 (5 bases). The CDR3 loop spans 16 amino acids. Trimming removed 1 base at V and 0 bases at J, with 10 bases between. Germline assignment: CDR1 SGHDN and CDR2 FVKESK. CDR3 DNA sequence: TGTGCCAGCAGCCAAGTGGGGGGATCCTCTGGAAACACCATATATTTT. Its translation: CASSQVGGSSGNTIYF.

The genes are TRBV6-5 and TRBJ1-5, with D unclear. CDR1 and CDR2 from the germline V gene are MNHEY and SVGAGI. The CDR3 loop spans 15 amino acids. The germline V and J ends were trimmed by 5 bases and 6 bases, with 17 bases remaining between them. The CDR3 loop is CASSPPYYEGQPQHF. Written as DNA, the CDR3 is TGTGCCAGCAGTCCACCTTATTATGAGGGTCAGCCCCAGCATTTT.

Written as DNA, the CDR3 is TGTGCCAGCAGCCCCCCCAGGGACCAAGAGACCCAGTACTTC. This sequence encodes CASSPPRDQETQYF. The chain couples TRBV11-2 to TRBJ2-5; TRBD1 is a possible D gene (5 bases). CDR3 length: 14 residues. Looked up from germline, CDR1 is SGHAT and CDR2 is FQNNGV. V lost 5 bases, J lost 0 bases, and 10 bases lay in between.

The chain combines TRBV19 with TRBJ1-1; D is ambiguous. V lost 7 bases and J lost 0, with 18 bases in between. In germline, CDR1 is LNHDA, CDR2 SQIVND (reference sequence). CDR3 length: 16 amino acids. Here the CDR3 reads CASTQPTRALNTEAFF. In DNA, the CDR3 is TGTGCCAGTACCCAACCCACCAGAGCTTTGAACACTGAAGCTTTCTTT.